The 10 T cell receptor beta chains given below trace back to one sample, sequenced in a study of OX40 agonist ivuxolimab in advanced cancers. This table comes from immunoSEQ multiplex PCR, and its TCRdb copy is limited to in-frame clones, with some not included. The profile shows about 69,000 clones, approximately 90% of them singletons. This sample comprised CD4+ or CD8+ T cells sorted from blood, obtained in a trial of the OX40 agonist ivuxolimab. The origin of the receptors is an adult with an advanced solid tumor such as melanoma, head and neck, liver or kidney cancer.

V is TRBV7-3 and J is TRBJ2-2; D possibly corresponds to TRBD2 (5 bases). This CDR3 is built from 18 residues. Germline CDR1 is SGHTA and CDR2 is FQGTGA. The V end lost 5 bases, the J end lost 0 bases, and 19 bases lay between the germline ends. For the CDR3, the DNA is TGTGCCAGCAGCCCCCAGCCTGCGACTACTACGAACACCGGGGAGCTGTTTTTT. The encoded protein is CASSPQPATTTNTGELFF.

This chain connects TRBV4-1 to TRBJ1-2; D is ambiguous. The CDR3 runs 16 residues. CDR1 and CDR2 from the germline V gene are MGHRA and YSYEKL. V shed 0 bases and J shed 2 bases, with 13 bases lying between them. This CDR3 is CASSQDVVAGNYGYTF. The CDR3 DNA is TGCGCCAGCAGCCAAGATGTAGTAGCGGGAAACTATGGCTACACCTTC.

The chain couples TRBV27 to TRBJ1-5; tentatively, D is TRBD1 (5 bases). This CDR3 spans 12 amino acids. The germline gives CDR1 MNHEY, CDR2 SMNVEV (reference sequence). V lost 6 bases, J lost 7 bases, and 10 bases lay in between. The CDR3 DNA sequence: TGTGCCAGCAGGACGGGACTCCAGCCCCAGCATTTT. Protein sequence: CASRTGLQPQHF.

The rearrangement links TRBV29-1 to TRBJ1-4; D may be TRBD1 (6 bases). This CDR3 contains 17 residues. V lost 5 bases to trimming and J lost 3 bases, with 22 bases between them. The V gene's germline CDR1 is SQVTM and CDR2 ANQGSEA. The CDR3 sequence is CSVYEGSPGTSNEKLFF. The CDR3 DNA is TGCAGCGTTTACGAAGGTAGCCCAGGGACATCTAATGAAAAACTGTTTTTT.

Here the CDR3 DNA reads TGTGCCAGCAGCTTAGTCGAAAAGAACTATGGCTACACCTTC. It encodes CASSLVEKNYGYTF. This chain links TRBV11-2 with TRBJ1-2; no reliable D call. Germline assignment: CDR1 SGHAT and CDR2 FQNNGV. V dropped 1 base and J dropped 2 bases, with 8 bases sitting between them. The CDR3 is made up of 14 amino acids.

The rearrangement uses TRBV30 and TRBJ1-5; D unclear. V shed 2 bases and J shed 5 bases, with 10 bases lying between them. The length of the CDR3 is 13 residues. The germline V gene encodes CDR1 GTSNPN and CDR2 SVGIG (reference sequence). In nucleotides, the CDR3 is TGTGCCTGGAGTAGTGCGGGAGATCAGCCCCAGCATTTT. Protein sequence: CAWSSAGDQPQHF. Filled out from reference TRBV30 and TRBJ1-5, the complete variable domain reads SQTIHQWPATLVQPVGSPLSLECTVEGTSNPNLYWYRQAAGRGLQLLFYSVGIGQISSEVPQNLSASRPQDRQFILSSKKLLLSDSGFYLCAWSSAGDQPQHFGDGTRLSIL.

The rearrangement links TRBV5-4 to TRBJ2-5; 8 bases map to TRBD1. Trimming took 4 bases from V and 2 from J; bases not matched to a gene: 7. The CDR3 covers 15 residues. Germline V lookup: CDR1 SGHNT, CDR2 YYREEE (reference sequence). The CDR3 protein is CASSPPGDRQETQYF. DNA of the CDR3: TGTGCCAGCAGCCCCCCGGGGGACAGGCAAGAGACCCAGTACTTC.

This sequence joins TRBV6-1 and TRBJ2-1; D perhaps matches TRBD1 (6 bases). Germline CDR1 and CDR2: MNHNS and SASEGT. Deletions cut 6 bases from V and 2 bases from J, with 14 bases between. CDR3 length: 15 amino acids. The CDR3 nucleotides read TGTGCCAGCAGACTTTTACAGGGTCCCTACAATGAGCAGTTCTTC. It specifies CASRLLQGPYNEQFF.

As DNA, the CDR3 is TGCGCCAGCAGCCAAGAAATAGGGGTCAACACCATATATTTT. It specifies CASSQEIGVNTIYF. The chain is built from TRBV4-3 and TRBJ1-3, with TRBD1 as a possible D gene (5 bases). The CDR3 sequence is 14 residues long. V dropped 0 bases and J dropped 7 bases, with 10 bases sitting between them. CDR1 is LGHNA, CDR2 YSLEER, per germline.

This chain links TRBV28 with TRBJ1-4; unclear D gene. The CDR3 runs 17 residues. V was clipped by 4 bases and J by 3 bases, with 18 bases between them. From germline, CDR1 is MDHEN and CDR2 SYDVKM. The CDR3: CASSWSDRVGSNEKLFF. In DNA, the CDR3 is TGTGCCAGCAGTTGGAGTGACCGGGTCGGGTCTAATGAAAAACTGTTTTTT. Full variable domain (remainder filled in from reference TRBV28 and TRBJ1-4): DVKVTQSSRYLVKRTGEKVFLECVQDMDHENMFWYRQDPGLGLRLIYFSYDVKMKEKGDIPEGYSVSREKKERFSLILESASTNQTSMYLCASSWSDRVGSNEKLFFGSGTQLSVL.